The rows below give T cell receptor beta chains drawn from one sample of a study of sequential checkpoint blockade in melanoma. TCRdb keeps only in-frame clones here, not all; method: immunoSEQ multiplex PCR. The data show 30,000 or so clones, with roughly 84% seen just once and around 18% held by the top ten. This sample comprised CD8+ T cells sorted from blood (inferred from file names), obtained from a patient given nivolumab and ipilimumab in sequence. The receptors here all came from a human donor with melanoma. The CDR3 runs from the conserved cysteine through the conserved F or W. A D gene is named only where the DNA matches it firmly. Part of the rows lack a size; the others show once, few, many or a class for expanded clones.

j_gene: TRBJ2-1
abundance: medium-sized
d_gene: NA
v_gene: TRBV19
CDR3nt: TGTGCCAGTAGTAACAGGGAGTTTATCTTC
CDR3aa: CASSNREFIF

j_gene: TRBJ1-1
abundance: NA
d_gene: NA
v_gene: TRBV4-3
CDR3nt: TGCGCCAGCAGCCAAGGGAGGGTCCCCCACACTGAAGCTTTCTTT
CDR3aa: CASSQGRVPHTEAFF

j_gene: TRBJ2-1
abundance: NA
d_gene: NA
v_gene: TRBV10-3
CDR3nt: TGTGCCATCAGTGAGGCGGGCCGGGCCTACAATGAGCAGTTCTTC
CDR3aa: CAISEAGRAYNEQFF

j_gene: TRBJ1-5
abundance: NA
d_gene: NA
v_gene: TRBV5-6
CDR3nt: TGTGCCAGCAGCGAGGGCGGTCAGCCCCAGCATTTT
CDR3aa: CASSEGGQPQHF

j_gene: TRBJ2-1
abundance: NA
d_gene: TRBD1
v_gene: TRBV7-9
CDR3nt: TGTGCCAGCAGCGGCTTGAACAGGGGGGCCTACAATGAGCAGTTCTTC
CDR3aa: CASSGLNRGAYNEQFF

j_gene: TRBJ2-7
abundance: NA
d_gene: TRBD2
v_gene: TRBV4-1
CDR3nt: TGCGCCAGCAGCCAGGGGTCAGCGGGGGCTCACTACGAGCAGTACTTC
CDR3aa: CASSQGSAGAHYEQYF

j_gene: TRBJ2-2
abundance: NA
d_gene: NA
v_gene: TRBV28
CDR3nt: TGTGCCAGCAGTTCCCGCGGGCTCAACACCGGGGAGCTGTTTTTT
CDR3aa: CASSSRGLNTGELFF

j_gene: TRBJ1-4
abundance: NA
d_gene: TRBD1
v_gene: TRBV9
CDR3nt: TGTGCCAGCAGCGCTCACAGGGGGCGCTTTGAAAAACTGTTTTTT
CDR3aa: CASSAHRGRFEKLFF

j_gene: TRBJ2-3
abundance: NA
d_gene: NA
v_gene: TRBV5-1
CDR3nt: TGCGCCAGCAGCCAGAGGTCCCTTAGCACAGATACGCAGTATTTT
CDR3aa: CASSQRSLSTDTQYF

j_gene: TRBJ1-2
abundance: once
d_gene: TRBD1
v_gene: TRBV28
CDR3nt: TGTGCCAGCAGTGTGGGACAGGGGAATTGGCCGCTGTATGGCTACACCTTC
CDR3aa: CASSVGQGNWPLYGYTF

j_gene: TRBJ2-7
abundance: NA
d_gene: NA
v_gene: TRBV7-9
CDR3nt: TGTGCCAGCAGCTTAGGGCGGATCTACGAGCAGTACTTC
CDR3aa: CASSLGRIYEQYF

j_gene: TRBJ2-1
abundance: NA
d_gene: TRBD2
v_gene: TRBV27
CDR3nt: TGTGCCAGCAGTTTACCGGGACTAGCGGGATCCTACAATGAGCAGTTCTTC
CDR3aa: CASSLPGLAGSYNEQFF

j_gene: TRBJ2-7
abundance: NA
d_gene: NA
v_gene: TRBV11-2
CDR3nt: TGTGCCAGCAGCTCCGGGAGCTACGAGCAGTACTTC
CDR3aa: CASSSGSYEQYF

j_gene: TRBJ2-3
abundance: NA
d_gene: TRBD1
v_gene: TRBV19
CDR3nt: TGTGCCAGTGACGACAGGGGTATAGCAGATACGCAGTATTTT
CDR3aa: CASDDRGIADTQYF

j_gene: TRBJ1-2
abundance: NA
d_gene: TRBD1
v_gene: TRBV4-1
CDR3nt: TGCGCCAGCAGCCAGCTTCCGGGACAGGGGTACGGCTACACCTTC
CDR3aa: CASSQLPGQGYGYTF

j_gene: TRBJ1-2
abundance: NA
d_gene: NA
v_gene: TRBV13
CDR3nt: TGTGCCAGCAGCTCCTCGGACAGCTTTATTCTCTATGGCTACACCTTC
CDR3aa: CASSSSDSFILYGYTF

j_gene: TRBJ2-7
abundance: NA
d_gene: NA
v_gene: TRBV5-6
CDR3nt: TGTGCCAGCAGCTTGGCCGTCGCAGGGGCTAAGGGCGAGCAGTACTTC
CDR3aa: CASSLAVAGAKGEQYF

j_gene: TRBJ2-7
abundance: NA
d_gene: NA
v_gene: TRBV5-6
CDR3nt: TGTGCCAGCAGCTTGTACAGCTCCTACGAGCAGTACTTC
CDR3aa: CASSLYSSYEQYF

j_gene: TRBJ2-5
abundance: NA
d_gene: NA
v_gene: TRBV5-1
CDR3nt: TGCGCCAGCAGCTTGGATGGCACCCGGGAGGAGACCCAGTACTTC
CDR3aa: CASSLDGTREETQYF

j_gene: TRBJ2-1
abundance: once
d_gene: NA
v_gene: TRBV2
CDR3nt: TGTGCCAGCAGTAGAACAGGGTCCTCCATCAATGAGCAGTTCTTC
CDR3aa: CASSRTGSSINEQFF

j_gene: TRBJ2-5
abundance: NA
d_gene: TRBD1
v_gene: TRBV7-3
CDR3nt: TGTGCCAGCAGCTTACTAGGGGGCGGAGAGACCCAGTACTTC
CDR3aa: CASSLLGGGETQYF

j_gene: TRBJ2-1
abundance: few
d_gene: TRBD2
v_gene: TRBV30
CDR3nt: TGTGCCTGGAGTAGAGCGGGAGATTGGAATGAGCAGTTCTTC
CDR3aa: CAWSRAGDWNEQFF

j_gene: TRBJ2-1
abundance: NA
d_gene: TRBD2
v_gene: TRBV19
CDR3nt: TGTGCCAGTCGACCCTCACGGGGACTAATGGGGGTCGATTACAATGAGCAGTTCTTC
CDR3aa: CASRPSRGLMGVDYNEQFF

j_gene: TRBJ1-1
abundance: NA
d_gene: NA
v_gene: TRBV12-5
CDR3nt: TGTGCTAGTGGTTTGGTACGTCTGGGGGCCACTGAAGCTTTCTTT
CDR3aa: CASGLVRLGATEAFF

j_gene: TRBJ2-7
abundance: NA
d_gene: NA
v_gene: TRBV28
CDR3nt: TGTGCCAGCAGTTTATGGCCGGAGTACGAGCAGTACTTC
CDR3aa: CASSLWPEYEQYF

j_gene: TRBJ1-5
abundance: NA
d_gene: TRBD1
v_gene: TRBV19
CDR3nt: TGTGCCAGTAGACCGGGACAGGGCGGCCAGCCCCAGCATTTT
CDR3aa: CASRPGQGGQPQHF

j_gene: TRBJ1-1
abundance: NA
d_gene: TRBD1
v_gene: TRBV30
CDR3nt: TGTGCCTGGAGTCTGACGGGACAGTTGCCCCCGGCTTTCTTT
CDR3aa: CAWSLTGQLPPAFF

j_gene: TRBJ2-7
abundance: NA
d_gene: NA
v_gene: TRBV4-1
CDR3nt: TGCGCCAGCAGCAAAGCCCCGGGTTGGAACGAGCAGTACTTC
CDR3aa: CASSKAPGWNEQYF

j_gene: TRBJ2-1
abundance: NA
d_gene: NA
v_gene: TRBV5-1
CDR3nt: TGCGCCACAAGCATATCTCGGAGCGGACTGGAGCAGTTCTTC
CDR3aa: CATSISRSGLEQFF

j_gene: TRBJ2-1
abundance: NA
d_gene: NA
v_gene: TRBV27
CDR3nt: TGTGCCAGCAGTTTAGGGGCTGGCAATGAGCAGTTCTTC
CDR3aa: CASSLGAGNEQFF

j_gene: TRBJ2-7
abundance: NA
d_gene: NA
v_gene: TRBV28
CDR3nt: TGTGCCAGCAGTTTCGGACAGTACTCCTACGAGCAGTACTTC
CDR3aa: CASSFGQYSYEQYF

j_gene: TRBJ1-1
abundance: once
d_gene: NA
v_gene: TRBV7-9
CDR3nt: TGTGCCAGCAGCCCCTTGGGCGAGGGAGCAGCTTTCTTT
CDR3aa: CASSPLGEGAAFF

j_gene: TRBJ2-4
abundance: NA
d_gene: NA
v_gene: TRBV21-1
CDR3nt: TGTGCCAGCAGCAAAGCGATTGGCCCCCGGGAAGCCAAAAACATTCAGTACTTC
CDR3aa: CASSKAIGPREAKNIQYF

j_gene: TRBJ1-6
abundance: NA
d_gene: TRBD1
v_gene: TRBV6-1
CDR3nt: TGTGCCAGCAGCTTTGACAGGGCTCCCCTCCACTTT
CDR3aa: CASSFDRAPLHF

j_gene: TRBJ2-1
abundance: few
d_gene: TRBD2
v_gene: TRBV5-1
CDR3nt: TGCGCCAGCAGCTTGGCGGGGTTAGCGGGAGTGGGTACGTGGAATGAGCAGTTCTTC
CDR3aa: CASSLAGLAGVGTWNEQFF

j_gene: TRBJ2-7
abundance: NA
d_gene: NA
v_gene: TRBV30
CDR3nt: TGTGCCTGGAGTGTATCCTCCCGCGAGCAGTACTTC
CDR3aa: CAWSVSSREQYF

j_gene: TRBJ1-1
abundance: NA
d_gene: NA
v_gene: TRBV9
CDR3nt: TGTGCCAGCAGCGTGGGCCCGGGGGGGGTGGGCGAAGCTTTCTTT
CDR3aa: CASSVGPGGVGEAFF

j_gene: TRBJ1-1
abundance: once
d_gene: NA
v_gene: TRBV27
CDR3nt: TGTGCCAGCAGTTTAACGCCAGGGTTAGTCACTGAAGCTTTCTTT
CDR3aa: CASSLTPGLVTEAFF

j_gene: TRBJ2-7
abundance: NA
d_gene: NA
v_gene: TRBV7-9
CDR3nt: TGTGCCAGCAGCTTATTACAGGGTCTCTCCTACGAGCAGTACTTC
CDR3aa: CASSLLQGLSYEQYF

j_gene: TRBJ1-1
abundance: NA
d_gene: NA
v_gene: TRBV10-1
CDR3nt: TGCGCCAGCAGCGAGACAGGGAACACTGAAGCTTTCTTT
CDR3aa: CASSETGNTEAFF

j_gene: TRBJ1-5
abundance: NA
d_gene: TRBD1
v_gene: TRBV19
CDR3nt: TGTGCCAGTAGTATCGGACAGGACTATCAGCCCCAGCATTTT
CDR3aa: CASSIGQDYQPQHF

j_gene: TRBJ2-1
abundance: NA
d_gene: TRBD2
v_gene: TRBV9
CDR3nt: TGTGCCAGCAGCCCCCACGGGACTAGCGGGAACAATGAGCAGTTCTTC
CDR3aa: CASSPHGTSGNNEQFF

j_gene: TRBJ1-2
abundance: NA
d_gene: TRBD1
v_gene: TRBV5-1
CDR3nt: TGCGCCAGCATCCAACCAGACAGGGCTGACTATGGCTACACCTTC
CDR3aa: CASIQPDRADYGYTF

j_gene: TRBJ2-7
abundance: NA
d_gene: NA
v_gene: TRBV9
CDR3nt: TGTGCCAGCAGCTCCGGCGGCGCAGCCTACTACGAGCAGTACTTC
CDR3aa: CASSSGGAAYYEQYF